The rows below give T cell receptor beta chains drawn from one sample of a study of blood T cell repertoires in COVID-19. Clones were read by immunoSEQ multiplex PCR, and TCRdb kept only the in-frame ones, dropping some. In the table there are approximately 130,000 clones, more than 65% of which are singletons. The sequenced sample consisted of peripheral blood. The receptors derive from a human donor in a cohort sampled during active COVID-19. Each CDR3 is given with its conserved first and last residue. The order of the fields is V gene, J gene, D gene, clone size, CDR3 DNA, CDR3 protein. D genes are given only for firm matches. Rows give clone size only sometimes, using once, few, many, or a class for an expanded clone.

v_gene: TRBV24-1; j_gene: TRBJ1-2; d_gene: TRBD1; abundance: NA; CDR3nt: TGTGCCACCAGTGATCCCGGACAGGCTAACTATGGCTACACCTTC; CDR3aa: CATSDPGQANYGYTF
v_gene: TRBV7-2; j_gene: TRBJ2-1; d_gene: TRBD1; abundance: NA; CDR3nt: TGTGCCAGCAGCAGCCGACAGGGGGCCCATGAGCAGTTCTTC; CDR3aa: CASSSRQGAHEQFF
v_gene: TRBV7-8; j_gene: TRBJ1-1; d_gene: NA; abundance: NA; CDR3nt: TGTGCCAGCAGCTTAGAAGGGGTAGCTTTCTTT; CDR3aa: CASSLEGVAFF
v_gene: TRBV4-2; j_gene: TRBJ2-3; d_gene: NA; abundance: NA; CDR3nt: TGTGCCAGCAGCCAAGAGGCCGCGGGCTCCACAGATACGCAGTATTTT; CDR3aa: CASSQEAAGSTDTQYF
v_gene: TRBV19; j_gene: TRBJ2-3; d_gene: NA; abundance: NA; CDR3nt: TGTGCCAGTAGTAAAGGACACACAGATACGCAGTATTTT; CDR3aa: CASSKGHTDTQYF
v_gene: TRBV24-1; j_gene: TRBJ2-3; d_gene: TRBD2; abundance: NA; CDR3nt: TGTGCCACCAGTGATTTGGGACTAGCGGGGGAGGATACGCAGTATTTT; CDR3aa: CATSDLGLAGEDTQYF
v_gene: TRBV7-2; j_gene: TRBJ1-2; d_gene: TRBD1; abundance: NA; CDR3nt: TGTGCCAGCAGCTTAGTAGCCACAGGGGAGGCTGGCTACACCTTC; CDR3aa: CASSLVATGEAGYTF
v_gene: TRBV5-1; j_gene: TRBJ2-7; d_gene: NA; abundance: NA; CDR3nt: TGCGCCAGCAGCTCGTGGGGGCTTGACTACGAGCAGTACTTC; CDR3aa: CASSSWGLDYEQYF
v_gene: TRBV4-3; j_gene: TRBJ1-1; d_gene: TRBD1; abundance: NA; CDR3nt: TGCGCCAGCAGCCAGTTACAGGGGGCTCACACTGAAGCTTTCTTT; CDR3aa: CASSQLQGAHTEAFF
v_gene: TRBV6-6; j_gene: TRBJ1-1; d_gene: NA; abundance: NA; CDR3nt: TGTGCCAGCAATCAAAATGGCAACACTGAAGCTTTCTTT; CDR3aa: CASNQNGNTEAFF
v_gene: TRBV12-5; j_gene: TRBJ1-2; d_gene: NA; abundance: NA; CDR3nt: TGTGCTAGTGCCCCCCCCGGGGCTAACTATGGCTACACCTTC; CDR3aa: CASAPPGANYGYTF
v_gene: TRBV6-1; j_gene: TRBJ1-5; d_gene: NA; abundance: NA; CDR3nt: TGTGCCAGCAGTGAAGTGGGGGAGGAGCAGCCCCAGCATTTT; CDR3aa: CASSEVGEEQPQHF
v_gene: TRBV2; j_gene: TRBJ2-7; d_gene: NA; abundance: NA; CDR3nt: TGTGCCAGCAGAACCGATCAGGGGCGGGAGCAGTACTTC; CDR3aa: CASRTDQGREQYF
v_gene: TRBV19; j_gene: TRBJ1-1; d_gene: NA; abundance: NA; CDR3nt: TGTGCCAGTAAGAATCTTGGGGGGGCTGAAGCTTTCTTT; CDR3aa: CASKNLGGAEAFF
v_gene: TRBV27; j_gene: TRBJ2-5; d_gene: TRBD2; abundance: few; CDR3nt: TGTGCCAGCAGCCCTTTAGGGGGGCTAGCGGGAGGGGAAGAGACCCAGTACTTC; CDR3aa: CASSPLGGLAGGEETQYF
v_gene: TRBV7-9; j_gene: TRBJ2-5; d_gene: NA; abundance: NA; CDR3nt: TGTGCCAGCAGCTCCCAGGGAATACAAGAGACCCAGTACTTC; CDR3aa: CASSSQGIQETQYF
v_gene: TRBV18; j_gene: TRBJ2-7; d_gene: NA; abundance: NA; CDR3nt: TGTGCCAGCTCACCGACTTCTACAGGAGCAGACGAGCAGTACTTC; CDR3aa: CASSPTSTGADEQYF
v_gene: TRBV5-4; j_gene: TRBJ2-7; d_gene: TRBD2; abundance: NA; CDR3nt: TGTGCCAGCAGCTCGTACCCTAGCGGGAGCGCACCATACGAGCAGTACTTC; CDR3aa: CASSSYPSGSAPYEQYF
v_gene: TRBV28; j_gene: TRBJ2-3; d_gene: NA; abundance: NA; CDR3nt: TGTGCCAGCCGCCCCCGGACAGATACGCAGTATTTT; CDR3aa: CASRPRTDTQYF
v_gene: TRBV4-1; j_gene: TRBJ1-6; d_gene: NA; abundance: NA; CDR3nt: TGCGCCAGCAGCCAACCCGGGACAAACTTGAATTCACCCCTCCACTTT; CDR3aa: CASSQPGTNLNSPLHF
v_gene: TRBV5-1; j_gene: TRBJ2-5; d_gene: TRBD2; abundance: NA; CDR3nt: TGCGCCAGCACTCGGGGGGGCGGAGAGACCCAGTACTTC; CDR3aa: CASTRGGGETQYF